A selection of T cell receptor beta chains follows, all from one sample in a study of OX40 agonist ivuxolimab in advanced cancers. Profiled with immunoSEQ multiplex PCR; TCRdb holds only in-frame clones, not every one. In the table there are tens of thousands of clones, 82% of which are singletons. The specimen was CD4+ or CD8+ T cells sorted from blood, collected in a trial of the OX40 agonist ivuxolimab. All receptors derive from an adult with an advanced solid tumor such as melanoma, head and neck, liver or kidney cancer. CDR3s leave out the opening cysteine and the closing phenylalanine or tryptophan. The D gene is left open where the match is weak. The size field is filled for only some rows; it gives once, few, many or a size class.

size	D	V	J	CDR3
-	-	TRBV19	TRBJ2-1	ASNLQGGEQF
once	-	TRBV14	TRBJ2-3	ASSQRGFTGRPDTQY
-	-	TRBV19	TRBJ2-5	ASSPTGETQY
-	TRBD1	TRBV2	TRBJ1-1	ASTPTGGTEAF
-	-	TRBV4-2	TRBJ2-3	ASSPQTNLDTQY
-	TRBD1	TRBV7-9	TRBJ1-1	ASSYGTGDFMNTEAF
-	-	TRBV29-1	TRBJ1-1	SVVKGRGEEAF
-	TRBD1	TRBV7-9	TRBJ2-3	ASSPQTGGVGDTQY
-	-	TRBV18	TRBJ2-1	ASSLLRDSYNEQF
-	TRBD1	TRBV30	TRBJ2-1	AWAQRDRDDNEQF
-	TRBD2	TRBV2	TRBJ2-1	ASRIAGGSYNEQF
-	TRBD2	TRBV28	TRBJ2-1	ASSASGPKAGLAYNEQF
few	-	TRBV5-4	TRBJ2-3	ASSLGGETDTQY
-	TRBD1	TRBV19	TRBJ2-2	ASSRGDRVDAGELF
-	TRBD1	TRBV5-1	TRBJ1-3	ASSKTDRAGGNTIY
-	-	TRBV7-7	TRBJ2-1	ASSLAGGLQGNEQF
-	TRBD1	TRBV18	TRBJ1-4	ASSKPDRLATNEKLF
-	TRBD1	TRBV6-1	TRBJ1-2	ASLGQGAEGYGYT
-	-	TRBV21-1	TRBJ2-1	ASSKGCCGGTYNEQF
-	TRBD2	TRBV4-2	TRBJ2-1	ASSQLGGSSYNEQF
-	-	TRBV7-9	TRBJ1-1	ASSVEEGTEAF
-	TRBD2	TRBV4-1	TRBJ2-3	ASSPYGRGATDTQY